The 11 T cell receptor beta chains below all came from one sample that was sequenced in a study of OX40 agonist ivuxolimab in advanced cancers. Measured with immunoSEQ multiplex PCR; TCRdb has only the in-frame clones, and not every one. The sample includes over 50,000 clones, about 89% of them seen just once. The sequences come from CD4+ or CD8+ T cells sorted from blood, collected in a trial of the OX40 agonist ivuxolimab. Receptor source: an adult with an advanced solid tumor such as melanoma, head and neck, liver or kidney cancer.

The chain links TRBV27 to TRBJ2-2; TRBD2 agrees at 12 bases. Trimming removed 5 bases from V and 7 bases from J; junction bases left unmatched: 11. The CDR3 consists of 17 residues. Germline V gene lookup returns CDR1 MNHEY and CDR2 SMNVEV (reference sequence). The CDR3 DNA follows: TGTGCCAGCAGTCCGCGACTAGCGGGAGTATCCGGCGGGGAGCTGTTTTTT. It specifies CASSPRLAGVSGGELFF.

This chain links TRBV2 with TRBJ2-1; D possibly corresponds to TRBD1 (6 bases). The CDR3 runs 13 residues. V gave up 2 bases and J gave up 10 bases, with 12 bases separating them. Germline CDR1 is SNHLY and CDR2 is FYNNEI. DNA of the CDR3: TGTGCCAGCAGTGAATGGACAGTCAGGGAGCAGTTCTTC. This sequence encodes CASSEWTVREQFF. The whole variable domain, filled in from reference TRBV2 and TRBJ2-1, reads EPEVTQTPSHQVTQMGQEVILRCVPISNHLYFYWYRQILGQKVEFLVSFYNNEISEKSEIFDDQFSVERPDGSNFTLKIRSTKLEDSAMYFCASSEWTVREQFFGPGTRLTVL.

The J gene is TRBJ1-5, the V gene TRBV19; D possibly corresponds to TRBD1 (6 bases). This CDR3 contains 14 residues. CDR1 is LNHDA, CDR2 SQIVND, per germline (reference sequence). V lost 4 bases and J lost 4, with 11 bases in between. CDR3 in DNA: TGTGCCAGTAGTACCCGGGACACAAATCAGCCCCAGCATTTT. It encodes CASSTRDTNQPQHF.

This sequence joins TRBV9 and TRBJ2-7; D gene unclear. The length of the CDR3 is 16 residues. Germline lookup yields CDR1 SGDLS and CDR2 YYNGEE. V lost 0 bases, J lost 3 bases, and 16 bases lay in between. The CDR3 here is CASSVGVSVSIYEQYF. For the CDR3, the DNA is TGTGCCAGCAGCGTAGGGGTCAGCGTGAGCATCTACGAGCAGTACTTC.

This sequence joins TRBV19 and TRBJ2-7; TRBD2 is a possible D gene (6 bases). The CDR3 sequence is 14 residues long. The V gene's germline CDR1 is LNHDA and CDR2 SQIVND (reference sequence). Trimming took 4 bases from V and 3 from J, leaving 13 bases between them. The CDR3 loop reads CASSNPGLRYEQYF. Here the CDR3 DNA reads TGTGCCAGTAGTAATCCGGGACTCCGCTACGAGCAGTACTTC. The complete variable domain, with remaining parts taken from reference TRBV19 and TRBJ2-7, reads DGGITQSPKYLFRKEGQNVTLSCEQNLNHDAMYWYRQDPGQGLRLIYYSQIVNDFQKGDIAEGYSVSREKKESFPLTVTSAQKNPTAFYLCASSNPGLRYEQYFGPGTRLTVT.

In the case of this clone: Other DNA sequences in this sample translate to the same CDR3. This chain joins TRBV6-6 and TRBJ2-2; 9 bases match TRBD2. J lost 5 bases, V lost 0 bases, and 4 bases had no gene match. Germline V gene data show CDR1 as MNHNY and CDR2 as SVGAGI (reference sequence). The CDR3 has 16 amino acids. The CDR3 region has the DNA TGTGCCAGCAGTTACTCGAGTAGCGGGAGTACCGGGGAGCTGTTTTTT. Protein sequence: CASSYSSSGSTGELFF.

The V call is TRBV6-5, the J call TRBJ1-2, with TRBD1 matching over 7 bases. V lost 5 bases and J lost 8; bases outside the gene matches: 8. Germline CDR1 reads MNHEY; CDR2 reads SVGAGI. The CDR3 is 13 residues long. This CDR3 is CASSPHRGEGYTF. The CDR3 coding sequence is TGTGCCAGCAGTCCCCACAGGGGAGAAGGCTACACCTTC.

The chain employs TRBV11-2 and TRBJ2-7; D call uncertain. V was shortened by 5 bases and J by 5 bases, with 10 bases between the two germline ends. Germline V gene data show CDR1 as SGHAT and CDR2 as FQNNGV. The CDR3 has 12 residues. CDR3 protein: CASSPIVDEQYF. The CDR3 nucleotides are TGTGCCAGCAGCCCAATAGTGGACGAGCAGTACTTC.

V usage is TRBV15 and J usage is TRBJ2-6; TRBD1 is a possible D gene (6 bases). The CDR3 consists of 19 residues. CDR1 and CDR2 from the germline V gene are LNHNV and YYDKDF (reference sequence). V was shortened by 1 base and J by 0 bases, with 16 bases between the two germline ends. In DNA, the CDR3 is TGTGCCACCAGCAGAGCTGCGACAGGATCTAGCTCTGGGGCCAACGTCCTGACTTTC. Residues: CATSRAATGSSSGANVLTF.

The rearrangement links TRBV18 to TRBJ2-7, with 7 positions matching TRBD2. This CDR3 has 13 amino acids. Germline V gene data show CDR1 as KGHSH and CDR2 as LQKENI. V lost 9 bases, J lost 3 bases, and 8 bases stayed unmatched. In nucleotides, the CDR3 is TGTGCCAGGGCGCGGGAGAACAGCTACGAGCAGTACTTC. This translates into CARARENSYEQYF.

Points on this clone: This sample also contains other DNA sequences that code for the same CDR3. This sequence joins TRBV5-1 and TRBJ2-1, with D maybe TRBD1 (5 bases). Germline V lookup: CDR1 SGHRS, CDR2 YFSETQ. The CDR3 sequence is 11 residues long. Trimming took 4 bases from V and 7 from J, leaving 6 bases between them. As DNA, the CDR3 is TGCGCCAGCAGCCAGGGAAATGAGCAGTTCTTC. Translated: CASSQGNEQFF.